This entry features one TCR beta chain sequence. Germline V gene data show CDR1 as MNHEY and CDR2 as SVGEGT. V lost 2 bases to trimming and J lost 1 base; unmatched junction nucleotides: 3. The CDR3 is 16 amino acids. The data stem from a study of response to subunit inactivated influenza vaccine. MiXCR was run by TCRdb on the RT-PCR reads, yielding one entry per CDR3 protein. This table has just under 550,000 distinct CDR3 sequences, roughly 25% appearing once. The sample was also reused in another study, on T cells expressing NK-cell markers. That report adds: 5'RACE template switching with UMIs generated TCR beta cDNA.

The specimen comprised CD4+ T cells sorted from PBMCs, sampled less than 13 days after vaccination. This TCR came from a man in his fifties or sixties who received an inactivated influenza vaccine. The rearrangement uses TRBV6-2 or TRBV6-3 and TRBJ2-2, with TRBD1 matching 8 bases. CDR3: CASSYPDRGNTGELFF. The CDR3 nucleotides read TGTGCCAGCAGTTACCCAGACAGGGGGAACACCGGGGAGCTGTTTTTT.